This T cell receptor (beta chain) was recovered during a study of human T cells and chemical hapten exposure. As for the study in general: Skin on the upper inner arm, approximately 2 cm by approximately 2 cm in size, was sensitized with 2% DPC. Throughout the roughly 26-week study, diphenylcyclopropenone was applied weekly to the patients' scalps. Study conclusions and caveats: Among TCRs, those above 1 in 1000 frequency were unaffected by DPC sensitization.

One entry per CDR3 protein results from TCRdb running MiXCR on the RACE reads. The sample yields more than 300,000 distinct CDR3 sequences, around 5% seen once. Per the germline V gene, CDR1 is SGHRS and CDR2 is YFSETQ. Trimming cost V 0 bases and J 3 bases; bases outside gene matches: 1. The CDR3 is 15 residues long. Noted time point: pre-sensitization, week 0. As for treatment: therapeutic diphenylcyclopropenone sensitization with weekly scalp DPC. Only a few counts were recorded for this clonotype. Its antigen is still unknown. The TCR originated in a woman aged 18 to 35 with alopecia areata. Some clones in this sample may be carry-over from other donors' samples. Sample: whole blood, taken in connection with sensitization to the hapten diphenylcyclopropenone (DPC). The J gene is TRBJ1-1, the V gene TRBV5-1, with TRBD1 matching 11 bases. CDR3 sequence reads: CASSLGTGGDTEAFF. DNA of the CDR3: TGCGCCAGCAGCTTGGGGACAGGGGGCGACACTGAAGCTTTCTTT.